These 21 T cell receptor beta chains came from one sample sequenced in a study of T-cell memory formation after mild COVID-19. TCRdb reprocessed the 5' RACE reads via MiXCR and lists one record per CDR3 protein. The table shows some 100,000 distinct CDR3 sequences, with around 10% occurring only once. Sequenced sample: PBMCs or a T cell subset sorted from them (not recorded which). The origin of the receptors is a man younger than 30 who had mild COVID-19 (a few samples of this study predate the infection). Cell type and time point are not known.

This clonotype was seen a handful of times. The chain carries TRBV7-9 and TRBJ1-1; 7 nucleotides align to TRBD1. Trimming at V came to 7 bases and at J to 3 bases, leaving 5 bases not matched to a gene. Germline CDR1 is SEHNR and CDR2 is FQNEAQ (reference sequence). The CDR3 sequence is 13 residues long. The CDR3 nucleotides are TGTGCCAGCAAAGGGGGCTGGGACACTGAAGCTTTCTTT. The encoded protein is CASKGGWDTEAFF.

This clonotype was seen more than once but under ten times. The gene calls are TRBV29-1 and TRBJ1-1; D not resolved. This CDR3 is 10 amino acids long. Trimming cost V 7 bases and J 1 base, with 4 bases left between them. CDR1 and CDR2 (germline): SQVTM, ANQGSEA. The CDR3 DNA follows: TGCAGCGGCCAGAACACTGAAGCTTTCTTT. Its protein product is CSGQNTEAFF.

This clonotype came up many times. The chain links TRBV7-6 to TRBJ2-3; D not certain. The CDR3 is made up of 13 amino acids. With 5 bases removed from V and 0 bases from J, the gap between germline ends came to 6 bases. Germline-derived CDR1 and CDR2 are SGHVS and FNYEAQ. The CDR3 region has the DNA TGTGCCAGCAGCATTTATAGCACAGATACGCAGTATTTT. Translation gives CASSIYSTDTQYF.

This chain joins TRBV5-1 and TRBJ1-2; D gene uncertain. Looked up from germline, CDR1 is SGHRS and CDR2 is YFSETQ. Trimming removed 0 bases at V and 6 bases at J, with 6 bases between. The CDR3 has 12 amino acids. The CDR3 coding sequence is TGCGCCAGCAGCTTGGAAGGGCATGGCTACACCTTC. Its protein product is CASSLEGHGYTF.

The chain's CDR3 is CASSETEGVGLQTQYF. The CDR3 DNA is TGCGCCAGCAGTGAGACTGAAGGAGTGGGTTTACAGACCCAGTACTTC. The genes are TRBV10-2 and TRBJ2-5; the D is unclear. The germline V gene encodes CDR1 WSHSY and CDR2 SAAADI. Trimming pared 2 bases from V and 6 bases from J, leaving 19 bases between. This CDR3 has 16 residues.

This clonotype has just a few counts. CDR3 sequence reads: CASSHPGTGNGYTF. The CDR3 nucleotides are TGTGCCAGCAGCCACCCGGGGACAGGGAATGGCTACACCTTC. The V gene is TRBV7-9, the J gene TRBJ1-2; TRBD1 aligns across 9 bases. Germline loops: CDR1 SEHNR, CDR2 FQNEAQ (reference sequence). The CDR3 has 14 residues. V shed 5 bases and J 6 bases; nucleotides not matched to a gene: 7.

CDR3 bases: TGTGCCAGCAGTTTATCATCCGGGAGTTCATTCAATGAGCAGTTCTTC. It yields the protein CASSLSSGSSFNEQFF. The chain is built from TRBV27 and TRBJ2-1; D possibly corresponds to TRBD2 (6 bases). The CDR3 covers 16 residues. Looked up from germline, CDR1 is MNHEY and CDR2 is SMNVEV (reference sequence). V dropped 0 bases and J dropped 6 bases, with 15 bases sitting between them.

This clonotype was counted between two and nine times. The chain has TRBV7-9 and TRBJ2-2; D remains ambiguous. CDR1 and CDR2 from the germline V gene are SEHNR and FQNEAQ (reference sequence). The ends were cut back, 4 bases at V and 0 bases at J, with 12 bases in the middle. This CDR3 comprises 16 residues. Here the CDR3 DNA reads TGTGCCAGCAGCTCCTTGACAAATGCGAACACCGGGGAGCTGTTTTTT. The encoded protein is CASSSLTNANTGELFF.

This clonotype occurred many times. V usage is TRBV12-3 or TRBV12-4 and J usage is TRBJ2-7, with D possibly TRBD2 on 6 matching bases. With 7 bases removed from V and 4 bases from J, the gap between germline ends came to 14 bases. The CDR3 contains 13 residues. CDR3 in amino acids: CASNRDGTYEQYF. The DNA of the CDR3 is TGTGCCAGCAACAGAGACGGGACTTACGAGCAGTACTTC.

The rearrangement joins TRBV29-1 to TRBJ2-7, with D possibly matching TRBD1 (5 bases). The V end was cut by 5 bases, the J end by 6 bases, with 20 bases between. The V gene's germline CDR1 is SQVTM and CDR2 ANQGSEA. This CDR3 is 14 amino acids long. This CDR3 is CSVRWVDIGGEQYF. The CDR3 DNA sequence: TGCAGCGTTCGGTGGGTGGACATAGGCGGCGAGCAGTACTTC.

This clonotype was found a few times. The rearrangement links TRBV4-1 to TRBJ2-1, with D unclear. The V and J ends lost 4 bases and 6 bases respectively, with 10 bases between them. This CDR3 is 13 amino acids long. Germline lookup yields CDR1 MGHRA and CDR2 YSYEKL. In DNA form, the CDR3 reads TGCGCCAGCAGCCCCACATTGGGCAATGAGCAGTTCTTC. It is translated as CASSPTLGNEQFF.

The chain has TRBV12-3 or TRBV12-4 and TRBJ2-3, with D possibly being TRBD2 (5 bases). V lost 5 bases and J lost 3, with 12 bases in between. CDR3 size: 14 residues. The CDR3 DNA follows: TGTGCCAGCAGTGCCAATGGACTTACAGATACGCAGTATTTT. Translated, it gives CASSANGLTDTQYF.

This clonotype was recorded a few times. The V gene is TRBV7-6, the J gene TRBJ2-1; 8 positions agree with TRBD2. The CDR3 covers 15 residues. CDR1 is SGHVS, CDR2 FNYEAQ, per germline. Trimming removed 5 bases from V and 10 bases from J; junction bases left unmatched: 13. CDR3 bases: TGTGCCAGCAGCCAGGGGCTAGCGGGCGGGGCAGAGCAGTTCTTC. It encodes CASSQGLAGGAEQFF. Together with reference TRBV7-6 and TRBJ2-1, the CDR3 gives the full variable domain: GAGVSQSPRYKVTKRGQDVALRCDPISGHVSLYWYRQALGQGPEFLTYFNYEAQQDKSGLPNDRFSAERPEGSISTLTIQRTEQRDSAMYRCASSQGLAGGAEQFFGPGTRLTVL.

The chain is built from TRBV7-9 and TRBJ1-1; D not resolved. CDR1 is SEHNR and CDR2 is FQNEAQ in the germline V gene (reference sequence). V lost 2 bases and J lost 2, with 9 bases in between. This CDR3 is built from 14 residues. CDR3 loop: CASSLNGSNTEAFF. In nucleotides, the CDR3 is TGTGCCAGCAGCTTAAACGGGTCCAACACTGAAGCTTTCTTT.

This clonotype has only a few counts. The chain is built from TRBV23-1 and TRBJ2-1; D might be TRBD2 (6 bases). TRBV23-1 is assigned to the ORF class and has an uncertain function. Between the trimmed V and J ends, which lost 7 bases and 6 bases, there was a span of 19 bases. The CDR3 extends over 15 amino acids. As DNA, the CDR3 is TGCGCCAGCATGAGAGACTCTCAGGAGGGCAATGAGCAGTTCTTC. Its translation is CASMRDSQEGNEQFF.

In this sample, this clonotype turned up many times. The V gene is TRBV29-1, the J gene TRBJ2-5; a weak D match, TRBD2 (5 bases). The CDR3 is made up of 12 amino acids. CDR1 is SQVTM and CDR2 is ANQGSEA in the germline V gene. With 4 bases removed from V and 4 bases from J, the gap between germline ends came to 10 bases. CDR3 region: CSVAPRGETQYF. The CDR3 nucleotides read TGCAGCGTTGCCCCCCGGGGAGAGACCCAGTACTTC.

This clonotype turned up a few times. The V and J genes are TRBV7-2 and TRBJ1-3; D is perhaps TRBD1 (5 bases). Deletions cut 1 base from V and 0 bases from J, with 13 bases between. The V gene's germline CDR1 is SGHTA and CDR2 FQGNSA. CDR3 length equals 17 residues. The CDR3 bases are TGTGCCAGCAGCTTAGGCCAGGGAAGTTACTCTGGAAACACCATATATTTT. As protein: CASSLGQGSYSGNTIYF.

This clonotype was observed a handful of times. J is TRBJ2-1 and V is TRBV11-2; D unclear. Looked up from germline, CDR1 is SGHAT and CDR2 is FQNNGV. The CDR3 consists of 16 residues. Trimming shortened V by 5 bases and J by 0 bases, and 14 bases separated the two germline ends. CDR3 region: CASSPGGFSSYNEQFF. The CDR3 bases are TGTGCCAGCAGCCCCGGTGGTTTTAGCTCCTACAATGAGCAGTTCTTC.

The rearrangement links TRBV6-5 to TRBJ2-7, with D perhaps matching TRBD2 (5 bases). The CDR3 runs 14 residues. The V end lost 2 bases, the J end lost 7 bases, and 15 bases lay between the germline ends. The germline V gene has CDR1 MNHEY and CDR2 SVGAGI. CDR3 sequence reads: CASSYVDSSDEQYF. CDR3 sequence (DNA): TGTGCCAGCAGTTACGTGGACTCGTCAGATGAGCAGTACTTC.

The chain couples TRBV20-1 to TRBJ2-7; D is possibly TRBD1 or TRBD2 (6 bases each). CDR3 length equals 14 residues. Per the germline V gene, CDR1 is DFQATT and CDR2 is SNEGSKA (reference sequence). V shed 4 bases and J shed 2 bases, with 15 bases lying between them. Here the CDR3 reads CSAIPPGAPYEQYF. CDR3 nucleotides: TGCAGTGCTATCCCTCCGGGGGCCCCCTACGAGCAGTACTTC.

This clonotype was recorded a few times. The chain uses TRBV7-9 and TRBJ2-1; 12 bases are a match to TRBD2. V trimming: 8 bases; J trimming: 7 bases; junction bases outside the gene matches: 6. Germline V gives CDR1 SEHNR, CDR2 FQNEAQ (reference sequence). This CDR3 is 14 amino acids long. The CDR3 nucleotides are TGTGCCAGCGGTTGGCTAGCGGGGGGGAATGAGCAGTTCTTC. As protein: CASGWLAGGNEQFF.